A selection of T cell receptor beta chains follows, all from one sample in a study of T cell changes during pregnancy in multiple sclerosis. The data were produced by immunoSEQ multiplex PCR, yet TCRdb's version contains in-frame clones alone and is incomplete. The sample consists of approximately 99,000 clones, about nine tenths of them appearing once. The input for sequencing was peripheral blood, taken in the second trimester of pregnancy. The receptor source for this set is a female donor in good health, enrolled as a control in a pregnancy study. Each CDR3 is given with its conserved first and last residue. Fields, in order: V gene, J gene, D gene, clone size, CDR3 protein, CDR3 DNA. D genes are given only for firm matches. The size of a clone is reported for some rows only, either as once, few or many, or as a class for expanded clones.

TRBV5-1	TRBJ1-6	.	.	CASSQTGNSPLHF	TGCGCCAGCAGCCAAACAGGGAATTCACCCCTCCACTTT
TRBV6-5	TRBJ2-7	TRBD1	once	CASTLGTGGEQYF	TGTGCCAGCACTCTGGGGACAGGGGGCGAGCAGTACTTC
TRBV7-9	TRBJ1-1	.	few	CASSFQGTEAFF	TGTGCCAGCAGCTTTCAGGGGACTGAAGCTTTCTTT
TRBV4-3	TRBJ1-1	.	few	CAGGEGLNTEAFF	TGCGCCGGGGGGGAGGGACTGAACACTGAAGCTTTCTTT
TRBV6-5	TRBJ1-1	TRBD1	.	CASWGQLNTEAFF	TGTGCCAGCTGGGGACAGTTGAACACTGAAGCTTTCTTT
TRBV5-1	TRBJ2-7	TRBD1	.	CASSSWDRSYEQYF	TGCGCCAGCAGCTCGTGGGACAGATCCTACGAGCAGTACTTC
TRBV7-9	TRBJ1-2	TRBD1	.	CASSSEGAGYGYTF	TGTGCCAGCAGCTCCGAGGGGGCGGGATATGGCTACACCTTC
TRBV19	TRBJ1-3	.	once	CASRASSGNTIYF	TGTGCCAGTAGGGCCAGCTCTGGAAACACCATATATTTT
TRBV13	TRBJ2-1	TRBD1	.	CASSSEGAAYNEQFF	TGTGCCAGCAGCTCAGAGGGGGCTGCCTACAATGAGCAGTTCTTC
TRBV5-5	TRBJ1-6	TRBD1	.	CASSRQGSGSPLHF	TGTGCCAGCAGCCGACAGGGGAGTGGGTCACCCCTCCACTTT
TRBV28	TRBJ2-1	TRBD2	.	CASSQRTSARGGQFF	TGTGCCAGCAGTCAAAGGACTAGCGCCCGAGGGGGGCAGTTCTTC
TRBV6-5	TRBJ2-1	.	few	CASSRQGLAYNEQFF	TGTGCCAGCAGCCGGCAGGGGCTAGCATACAATGAGCAGTTCTTC
TRBV28	TRBJ1-1	.	.	CASRTQGRATEAFF	TGTGCCAGCAGAACACAGGGACGGGCCACTGAAGCTTTCTTT
TRBV7-8	TRBJ1-2	.	.	CASSPQGFGYTF	TGTGCCAGCAGCCCGCAGGGATTTGGCTACACCTTC
TRBV5-5	TRBJ2-2	TRBD1	.	CASSLGLGTGVTGELFF	TGTGCCAGCAGCTTGGGTCTGGGGACAGGGGTGACCGGGGAGCTGTTTTTT
TRBV12-5	TRBJ2-3	.	.	CAGGSGFTDTQYF	TGTGCTGGGGGTTCGGGGTTCACAGATACGCAGTATTTT
TRBV28	TRBJ2-3	TRBD2	.	CASTRTPGTSGRATDTQYF	TGTGCCAGCACCCGGACACCAGGGACTAGCGGGAGGGCCACAGATACGCAGTATTTT
TRBV28	TRBJ2-1	TRBD1	.	CASTSWTGSSYNEQFF	TGTGCCAGCACCTCATGGACAGGGAGCTCCTACAATGAGCAGTTCTTC
TRBV7-9	TRBJ1-3	.	.	CASSFGSPGNTIYF	TGTGCCAGCAGCTTCGGTAGCCCTGGAAACACCATATATTTT
TRBV14	TRBJ2-7	.	.	CASGPPDRSFYEQYF	TGTGCCAGCGGTCCTCCAGACAGGTCCTTTTACGAGCAGTACTTC
TRBV6-5	TRBJ2-3	TRBD1	.	CASSYSYQGAATQYF	TGTGCCAGCAGTTACTCGTATCAGGGGGCTGCGACGCAGTATTTT
TRBV19	TRBJ1-5	TRBD1	.	CASSSMAGGSNQPQHF	TGTGCCAGTAGTAGCATGGCAGGGGGCTCCAATCAGCCCCAGCATTTT